This T cell receptor beta chain was identified in a study of beta chain features in type 1 diabetes. Regarding the study as a whole: Within each of all four CD4+ subsets, Type 1 diabetes patients had TCRB CDR3s that were moderately but significantly shorter.

Turning to this clone: No antigen is known for it.

The whole isolated RNA underwent reverse transcription, so sequencing captured expressed TCRB transcripts. TCRdb's copy holds only in-frame clones and misses some; the assay was immunoSEQ multiplex PCR. The repertoire holds about 150,000 clones, approximately 10% seen once, with 0.7% in the top ten. V lost 8 bases and J lost 1; bases outside the gene matches: 4. The CDR3 has 14 amino acids. Germline-derived CDR1 and CDR2 are SEHNR and FQNEAQ (reference sequence). The sample comprised central memory CD4+ T cells from blood. This sequence originates from a woman in her thirties with type 1 diabetes. This chain links TRBV7-9 with TRBJ2-3; 9 bases align to TRBD1. This CDR3 reads CASGRDRGTDTQYF. CDR3 in DNA: TGTGCCAGCGGCCGGGACAGGGGCACAGATACGCAGTATTTT. The full variable domain, with the rest looked up from reference TRBV7-9 and TRBJ2-3, is DTGVSQNPRHKITKRGQNVTFRCDPISEHNRLYWYRQTLGQGPEFLTYFQNEAQLEKSRLLSDRFSAERPKGSFSTLEIQRTEQGDSAMYLCASGRDRGTDTQYFGPGTRLTVL.